This entry lists 2 T cell receptor beta chains sequenced from one sample in a study of Ad26.COV2.S vaccination and SARS-CoV-2 variants. The data were produced by immunoSEQ multiplex PCR, yet TCRdb's version contains in-frame clones alone and is incomplete. Of roughly 400,000 clones listed, about 90% are singletons. The treatment: roughly 19 received Ad26.COV2.S at low or high dose, single or two shots; 5 received placebo; per-sample allocation not given. After the first vaccine or placebo injection, samples were drawn on day 63. The material was peripheral blood, obtained in a trial of Ad26.COV2.S vaccine versus placebo. The receptor source for this set is a person aged 18 to 65 who received the Ad26.COV2.S COVID-19 vaccine or a placebo.

This chain links TRBV6-5 with TRBJ1-5, with no clear D. Per germline, CDR1 MNHEY and CDR2 SVGAGI. V was trimmed by 8 bases and J by 5 bases, leaving 4 bases between them. The CDR3 is 10 amino acids. CDR3 sequence reads: CASSYQPQHF. CDR3 nucleotides: TGTGCCAGCTCTTATCAGCCCCAGCATTTT.

The chain combines TRBV4-1 with TRBJ1-1; D uncertain. Germline CDR1 is MGHRA and CDR2 is YSYEKL. Trimming took off 1 base at V and 2 bases at J, with 8 bases between the two ends. This CDR3 region has 14 residues. The CDR3 region is CASSQVPGNTEAFF. The CDR3 nucleotides are TGCGCCAGCAGCCAAGTTCCCGGCAACACTGAAGCTTTCTTT.